Presented here are 27 T cell receptor beta chains from one specimen sequenced in a study of T-cell reconstitution after alpha-beta-depleted transplantation in children. A TCRbeta library incorporating unique molecular identifiers was prepared. TCRdb reprocessed the PCR reads with MiXCR, giving one entry per CDR3 protein. There are hundreds of thousands of distinct CDR3 sequences in the sample; around 12% occur only once, and 0.75% to 0.85% lies in the top ten. This specimen was PBMCs, taken before TCRalphabeta/CD19-depleted stem cell transplant. Every receptor here comes from a girl aged 2-10 years with congenital amegakaryocytic thrombocytopenia, due to receive a stem cell transplant.

V and J are TRBV6-5 and TRBJ1-2; 7 nucleotides match TRBD1. This CDR3 has 13 amino acids. V was pared by 4 bases and J by 8 bases, with 7 bases of the junction left unmatched. Germline V lookup: CDR1 MNHEY, CDR2 SVGAGI. CDR3 DNA: TGTGCCAGCAGTTTAGGGACAGTCGGCGGCTACACCTTC. Translating it yields CASSLGTVGGYTF.

In regard to this clonotype: Relative to the germline gene, one junction end is altered; a read error may explain this. The gene calls are TRBV20-1 and TRBJ2-3; TRBD2 matches at 9 bases. Germline CDR1 reads DFQATT; CDR2 reads SNEGSKA (reference sequence). This CDR3 contains 19 residues. The CDR3 DNA sequence: TGCTGTGCTAGAGTCACACTAGCGGGTCCCATTTCTAGCACAGATACGCAGTATTTT. It specifies CCARVTLAGPISSTDTQYF.

Here the CDR3 reads CASSTIRSGELFF. The CDR3 bases are TGTGCCAGCAGTACCATTCGGTCCGGGGAGCTGTTTTTT. This chain joins TRBV27 and TRBJ2-2; D call uncertain. The CDR3 extends over 13 amino acids. The V end was cut by 5 bases, the J end by 6 bases, with 10 bases between. Per germline, CDR1 MNHEY and CDR2 SMNVEV (reference sequence).

In the case of this clonotype: A clone one base away is much larger, so this may be a read error. V usage is TRBV7-9 and J usage is TRBJ2-3; 7 nucleotides line up with TRBD1. The DNA end is a closer match to TRBJ1-5, so the J assignment may be wrong. Looked up from germline, CDR1 is SEHNR and CDR2 is FQNEAQ (reference sequence). CDR3 length equals 17 residues. Here the CDR3 reads CASSLKMSTGRADTQHF. The CDR3 bases are TGTGCCAGCAGCTTAAAGATGTCGACAGGGAGAGCAGATACGCAGCATTTT.

The gene calls are TRBV2 and TRBJ2-1; TRBD1 might be the D (6 bases). Germline CDR1 reads SNHLY; CDR2 reads FYNNEI. V shed 8 bases and J shed 14 bases, with 16 bases lying between them. This CDR3 has 11 amino acids. The CDR3: CASSRGQNKFF. Here the CDR3 DNA reads TGTGCCAGCTCCCGCGGACAGAACAAGTTCTTC.

In its sample, this clonotype was seen many times. V and J are TRBV28 and TRBJ2-7, with 10 bases fitting TRBD2. The CDR3 runs 13 residues. Germline V gene data show CDR1 as MDHEN and CDR2 as SYDVKM. V lost 7 bases and J lost 4; bases outside the gene matches: 4. The CDR3 DNA is TGTGCCAGCAACCTAGCGGGAGTTTACGAGCAGTACTTC. Encoded protein: CASNLAGVYEQYF. The whole variable domain, filled in from reference TRBV28 and TRBJ2-7, reads DVKVTQSSRYLVKRTGEKVFLECVQDMDHENMFWYRQDPGLGLRLIYFSYDVKMKEKGDIPEGYSVSREKKERFSLILESASTNQTSMYLCASNLAGVYEQYFGPGTRLTVT.

The V gene is TRBV20-1, the J gene TRBJ2-5; D is unresolved. This CDR3 contains 10 residues. Trimming stripped 7 bases from V and 5 bases from J, with 8 bases between. Germline CDR1 and CDR2: DFQATT and SNEGSKA (reference sequence). The CDR3 reads CSVHLETQYF. The DNA of the CDR3 is TGCAGTGTTCACCTCGAGACCCAGTACTTC.

This clonotype appeared many times. The chain links TRBV20-1 to TRBJ2-7; weak D call: TRBD2 (5 bases). Germline assignment: CDR1 DFQATT and CDR2 SNEGSKA (reference sequence). V lost 0 bases and J 6 bases, leaving 9 bases between the germline ends. The CDR3 length is 12 residues. CDR3 region: CSARDRGAEQYF. For the CDR3, the DNA is TGCAGTGCTAGAGATCGGGGAGCCGAGCAGTACTTC.

Only a few counts were recorded for this clonotype. The V and J genes are TRBV5-1 and TRBJ2-3; perhaps TRBD2 as D (6 bases). The CDR3 extends over 15 amino acids. Per germline, CDR1 SGHRS and CDR2 YFSETQ. Trimming removed 6 bases from V and 1 base from J, with 15 bases in between. This chain's CDR3 is CASTRDFSGTDTQYF. The CDR3 nucleotides are TGCGCCAGCACCCGGGACTTCTCGGGCACAGATACGCAGTATTTT.

This clonotype was seen at least ten times. The rearrangement links TRBV5-1 to TRBJ2-1; TRBD1 agrees at 7 bases. The length of the CDR3 is 17 residues. V trimming: 4 bases; J trimming: 1 base; junction bases outside the gene matches: 11. The V gene's germline CDR1 is SGHRS and CDR2 YFSETQ. The chain's CDR3 is CASSHGQVPYSYNEQFF. The CDR3 nucleotides are TGCGCCAGCAGCCACGGACAGGTCCCCTATTCCTACAATGAGCAGTTCTTC.

This clonotype has ten or more counts. The chain has TRBV5-1 and TRBJ2-2; perhaps TRBD2 as D (5 bases). Germline CDR1 reads SGHRS; CDR2 reads YFSETQ. The CDR3 is made up of 16 amino acids. With 6 bases removed from V and 3 bases from J, the gap between germline ends came to 18 bases. CDR3 sequence reads: CASKGNTAVHTGELFF. The CDR3 nucleotides are TGCGCCAGCAAAGGAAATACAGCGGTTCACACCGGGGAGCTGTTTTTT.

The chain employs TRBV10-1 and TRBJ2-3; TRBD1 might be the D (6 bases). The CDR3 is made up of 15 amino acids. The ends were cut back, 3 bases at V and 3 bases at J, with 13 bases in the middle. From germline, CDR1 is WNHNN and CDR2 SYGVQD (reference sequence). The CDR3 region is CASSEGQWSTDTQYF. Written as DNA, the CDR3 is TGCGCCAGCAGTGAAGGACAGTGGTCAACAGATACGCAGTATTTT.

This clonotype was detected many times. This chain joins TRBV12-3 or TRBV12-4 and TRBJ2-7; 10 bases are a match to TRBD2. After removal of 6 bases from V and 1 base from J, the junction contained 3 bases not matched to a gene. This CDR3 has 14 amino acids. The CDR3 spells CASRLAGRSYEQYF. The CDR3 DNA sequence: TGTGCCAGCAGACTAGCGGGACGATCCTACGAGCAGTACTTC.

The chain links TRBV12-3 or TRBV12-4 to TRBJ1-1; D gene ambiguous. CDR3 size: 14 residues. Trimming stripped 2 bases from V and 1 base from J, with 8 bases between. In nucleotides, the CDR3 is TGTGCCAGCAGTTTATTGGTTTCGAACACTGAAGCTTTCTTT. Its translation is CASSLLVSNTEAFF.

The chain recombines TRBV3-1 with TRBJ2-7; 8 positions match TRBD1. The V gene's germline CDR1 is LGHDT and CDR2 YNNKEL (reference sequence). With V trimmed by 2 bases and J by 4 bases, 4 bases remained unmatched. This CDR3 is built from 14 residues. DNA of the CDR3: TGTGCCAGCAGCCAACTGGACAGGGAATACGAGCAGTACTTC. This translates into CASSQLDREYEQYF.

This chain uses TRBV29-1 with TRBJ2-1, with 7 bases aligning to TRBD1. Trimming took 6 bases from V and 4 from J; bases not matched to a gene: 6. Germline CDR1 reads SQVTM; CDR2 reads ANQGSEA. This CDR3 has 13 residues. This CDR3 reads CSVVSQGYNEQFF. CDR3 bases: TGCAGCGTCGTATCACAGGGGTACAATGAGCAGTTCTTC.

This clonotype was seen at least ten times. The chain combines TRBV15 with TRBJ2-1; D is ambiguous. Germline CDR1 is LNHNV and CDR2 is YYDKDF (reference sequence). Trimming pared 1 base from V and 0 bases from J, leaving 7 bases between. The CDR3 runs 15 residues. The CDR3 reads CATSRGLSSYNEQFF. The CDR3 DNA is TGTGCCACCAGCAGAGGTTTGAGCTCCTACAATGAGCAGTTCTTC.

This chain joins TRBV7-2 and TRBJ2-3; no firm D call. This CDR3 is built from 16 residues. Germline CDR1 SGHTA, CDR2 FQGNSA. With 2 bases removed from V and 5 bases from J, the gap between germline ends came to 17 bases. The CDR3 reads CASSLTAGFKGDTQYF. CDR3 coding DNA: TGTGCCAGCAGCTTAACGGCCGGGTTTAAGGGAGATACGCAGTATTTT.

As for this clonotype: One end of the junction fails to match germline, which may point to a read error. This chain uses TRBV29-1 with TRBJ1-1; the match to TRBD1 covers 8 bases. CDR1 is SQVTM and CDR2 is ANQGSEA in the germline V gene. The CDR3 loop spans 17 amino acids. The CDR3: CSVEPGATGEEVTEAFF. As DNA, the CDR3 is TGCAGCGTTGAACCTGGGGCGACAGGGGAGGAAGTAACTGAAGCGTTCTTT.

This clonotype was seen a few times. The rearrangement uses TRBV7-3 and TRBJ2-7; 7 positions agree with TRBD1. V lost 6 bases and J lost 3; bases outside the gene matches: 8. The CDR3 has 14 amino acids. Germline V gene lookup returns CDR1 SGHTA and CDR2 FQGTGA. CDR3: CASSRQGSFYEQYF. The CDR3 bases are TGTGCCAGCAGTCGACAGGGCTCCTTCTACGAGCAGTACTTC.

The chain uses TRBV20-1 and TRBJ2-3; tentative D call: TRBD2 (5 bases). The V end was cut by 3 bases, the J end by 1 base, with 8 bases between. CDR3 length equals 13 residues. Per germline, CDR1 DFQATT and CDR2 SNEGSKA (reference sequence). CDR3 region: CSASSGGTDTQYF. CDR3 bases: TGCAGTGCTAGCTCCGGGGGCACAGATACGCAGTATTTT.

This clonotype was seen ten or more times. The rearrangement links TRBV5-1 to TRBJ2-1; 10 nucleotides match TRBD1. This CDR3 region has 15 residues. V was clipped by 3 bases and J by 8 bases; unmatched bases: 8. Germline-derived CDR1 and CDR2 are SGHRS and YFSETQ. The CDR3, as DNA: TGCGCCAGCAGCTGGGGGGACAGGGGAAGAGATGAGCAGTTCTTC. It specifies CASSWGDRGRDEQFF. The entire variable domain, with the rest obtained from reference TRBV5-1 and TRBJ2-1, is as follows: KAGVTQTPRYLIKTRGQQVTLSCSPISGHRSVSWYQQTPGQGLQFLFEYFSETQRNKGNFPGRFSGRQFSNSRSEMNVSTLELGDSALYLCASSWGDRGRDEQFFGPGTRLTVL.

V is TRBV20-1 and J is TRBJ2-2; D is uncertain. Trimming cost V 3 bases and J 2 bases, with 13 bases left between them. The CDR3 length is 15 residues. Germline-derived CDR1 and CDR2 are DFQATT and SNEGSKA (reference sequence). The CDR3 coding sequence is TGCAGTGCTAGTCTGGCGCGGAGCAACACCGGGGAGCTGTTTTTT. Translation gives CSASLARSNTGELFF.

This clonotype was recorded at least ten times. The chain is built from TRBV5-1 and TRBJ2-1; D ambiguous. The CDR3 length is 13 residues. CDR1 SGHRS and CDR2 YFSETQ come from the germline V gene. Trimming cost V 7 bases and J 0 bases, with 8 bases left between them. The CDR3 DNA follows: TGCGCCAGCGGGGTTCCCTCCTACAATGAGCAGTTCTTC. Translation gives CASGVPSYNEQFF.

Ten or more counts support this clonotype. The J gene is TRBJ2-1, the V gene TRBV29-1; the D is unclear. There are 10 residues in the CDR3. V was pared by 7 bases and J by 7 bases, with 8 bases between. CDR1 is SQVTM, CDR2 ANQGSEA, per germline. The CDR3 bases are TGCAGCGGTCTAGGGAATGAGCAGTTCTTC. Translating it yields CSGLGNEQFF.

With regard to this clonotype: At one boundary the junction diverges from the germline segment, which might be a read error. The chain links TRBV7-8 to TRBJ1-2; 10 nucleotides line up with TRBD1. Per the germline V gene, CDR1 is SGHVS and CDR2 is FQNEAQ. The CDR3 length is 14 residues. CDR3 DNA: TGTGCCAGCAGCCTGGGGACAGGGGAGTATGGCCACACCTTC. This translates into CASSLGTGEYGHTF.

This clonotype has a count of ten or more. V and J are TRBV27 and TRBJ2-1; the D is unclear. Germline-derived CDR1 and CDR2 are MNHEY and SMNVEV (reference sequence). The CDR3 covers 14 residues. With 3 bases removed from V and 6 bases from J, the gap between germline ends came to 12 bases. In nucleotides, the CDR3 is TGTGCCAGCAGTTTTTCAACCCTGCCCAATGAGCAGTTCTTC. This sequence encodes CASSFSTLPNEQFF.